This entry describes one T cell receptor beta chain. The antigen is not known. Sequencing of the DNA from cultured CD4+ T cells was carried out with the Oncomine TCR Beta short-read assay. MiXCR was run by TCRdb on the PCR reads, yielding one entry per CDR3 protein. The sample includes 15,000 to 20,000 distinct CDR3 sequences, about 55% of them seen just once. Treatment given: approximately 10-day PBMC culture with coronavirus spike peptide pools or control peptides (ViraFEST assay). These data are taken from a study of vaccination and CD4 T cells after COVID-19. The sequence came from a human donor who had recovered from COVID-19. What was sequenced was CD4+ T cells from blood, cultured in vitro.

The CDR3: CASRGDTSGTLEQYF. CDR3 DNA sequence: TGTGCCAGCAGGGGGGATACTAGCGGGACCCTCGAGCAGTACTTC. This chain uses TRBV6-1 with TRBJ2-7; 10 bases match TRBD2. The germline CDR1 and CDR2 sequences are MNHNS and SASEGT. The CDR3 has 15 amino acids. Unmatched junction bases numbered 11, after V lost 6 bases and J lost 6 bases.